Listed here are 25 T cell receptor beta chains from one sample, sequenced in a study of T cell responses to AZD1222 COVID-19 vaccine. Here immunoSEQ multiplex PCR was the method, and the copy in TCRdb shows in-frame clones only, minus some. There are fewer than 110,000 clones in the sample; 91% occur only once, and about 20% lies in the top ten. The input for sequencing was peripheral blood, taken on day 0 of AZD1222 vaccination. The receptor source for this set is an adult in good health.

V usage is TRBV6-5 and J usage is TRBJ2-7; either TRBD1 or TRBD2 may fit D (5 bases each). CDR1 is MNHEY and CDR2 is SVGAGI in the germline V gene. V was clipped by 6 bases and J by 2 bases, with 11 bases between them. The CDR3 spans 13 residues. CDR3 nucleotide sequence: TGTGCCAGCAGCGGGACGGCGACCTACGAGCAGTACTTC. Its protein is CASSGTATYEQYF.

The V gene is TRBV6-2 or TRBV6-3, the J gene TRBJ2-5, with 10 bases identical to TRBD1. The CDR3 sequence is 15 residues long. V trimming: 5 bases; J trimming: 6 bases; junction bases outside the gene matches: 9. Germline CDR1 reads MNHEY; CDR2 reads SVGEGT. The CDR3 DNA reads as TGTGCCAGCAGTAGGACAGGGGGAGACGGGAAGACCCAGTACTTC. It codes for CASSRTGGDGKTQYF.

The CDR3 region is CASSTRGGGTDTQYF. The CDR3 DNA follows: TGTGCCAGCAGCACGCGGGGGGGCGGCACAGATACGCAGTATTTT. The chain combines TRBV5-6 with TRBJ2-3; 9 bases match TRBD2. From germline, CDR1 is SGHDT and CDR2 YYEEEE. The CDR3 has 15 residues. Unmatched junction bases numbered 4, after V lost 4 bases and J lost 1 base.

This clone was observed a single time. The rearrangement links TRBV6-1 to TRBJ1-1; no firm D call. CDR1 and CDR2 (germline): MNHNS, SASEGT. This CDR3 comprises 11 residues. V was clipped by 7 bases and J by 3 bases, with 6 bases between them. The CDR3 bases are TGTGCCAGCAATCCTTACACTGAAGCTTTCTTT. Protein product: CASNPYTEAFF.

The gene calls are TRBV6-5 and TRBJ1-6; TRBD1 is a possible D gene (5 bases). The germline V and J ends were trimmed by 7 bases and 9 bases, with 13 bases remaining between them. In germline, CDR1 is MNHEY, CDR2 SVGAGI. This CDR3 comprises 13 residues. CDR3: CASKNSGGSPLHF. Here the CDR3 DNA reads TGTGCCAGCAAAAACTCGGGGGGTTCACCCCTCCACTTT.

This clone was detected only once. This chain connects TRBV7-6 to TRBJ1-1, with D unclear. Trimming removed 5 bases from V and 6 bases from J, with 16 bases in between. The CDR3 runs to 14 residues. CDR1 is SGHVS, CDR2 FNYEAQ, per germline. CDR3 nucleotide sequence: TGTGCCAGCAGCCCCGACCACCAGAGGGCTGAAGCTTTCTTT. It is translated as CASSPDHQRAEAFF.

The chain employs TRBV12-5 and TRBJ1-1, with TRBD1 matching over 8 bases. The CDR3 has 14 residues. Germline assignment: CDR1 LGHNT and CDR2 FRNRAP. V dropped 1 base and J dropped 5; count of bases not matched to a gene: 3. CDR3 nucleotide sequence: TGTGCTAGTGGTTTGGCAGGGGGCGATACTGAAGCTTTCTTT. Amino acid sequence: CASGLAGGDTEAFF. Looking up the rest from reference TRBV12-5 and TRBJ1-1 gives the full variable domain: DARVTQTPRHKVTEMGQEVTMRCQPILGHNTVFWYRQTMMQGLELLAYFRNRAPLDDSGMPKDRFSAEMPDATLATLKIQPSEPRDSAVYFCASGLAGGDTEAFFGQGTRLTVV.

V is TRBV7-2 and J is TRBJ2-7; 9 nucleotides align to TRBD1. J lost 5 bases, V lost 4 bases, and 6 bases had no gene match. Germline values: CDR1 SGHTA, CDR2 FQGNSA. This CDR3 region has 14 residues. The CDR3 DNA sequence: TGTGCCAGCAGCTCGGACAGGGGCGGGCACGAGCAGTACTTC. As protein: CASSSDRGGHEQYF. The full variable domain, its missing parts supplied by reference TRBV7-2 and TRBJ2-7, is GAGVSQSPSNKVTEKGKDVELRCDPISGHTALYWYRQSLGQGLEFLIYFQGNSAPDKSGLPSDRFSAERTGGSVSTLTIQRTQQEDSAVYLCASSSDRGGHEQYFGPGTRLTVT.

The chain couples TRBV6-2 or TRBV6-3 to TRBJ2-7, with D unclear. CDR3 length: 13 amino acids. V was trimmed by 1 base and J by 6 bases, leaving 10 bases between them. Germline CDR1 MNHEY, CDR2 SVGEGT. CDR3 in amino acids: CASSYWADPEQYF. Written as DNA, the CDR3 is TGTGCCAGCAGTTACTGGGCAGACCCCGAGCAGTACTTC.

The gene calls are TRBV2 and TRBJ2-1; D unclear. The CDR3 extends over 14 amino acids. V lost 3 bases, J lost 8 bases, and 14 bases lay in between. Germline loops: CDR1 SNHLY, CDR2 FYNNEI. The CDR3 DNA follows: TGTGCCAGCAGTGACGGCGTAGTTATCGATGAGCAGTTCTTC. Residues: CASSDGVVIDEQFF.

The chain employs TRBV6-2 or TRBV6-3 and TRBJ2-2; 10 nucleotides match TRBD1. CDR3 size: 15 residues. Trimming cost V 5 bases and J 5 bases; bases outside gene matches: 5. CDR1 and CDR2 (germline): MNHEY, SVGEGT. CDR3 sequence: CASSNRDRGTGELFF. The CDR3 region has the DNA TGTGCCAGCAGTAACCGGGACAGGGGAACCGGGGAGCTGTTTTTT.

The V and J genes are TRBV27 and TRBJ2-7; 8 bases are shared with TRBD1. This CDR3 comprises 14 residues. CDR1 and CDR2 from the germline V gene are MNHEY and SMNVEV (reference sequence). The V and J ends lost 5 bases and 4 bases, in that order; junction bases with no gene match: 7. The CDR3, as DNA: TGTGCCAGCAGTCCCCGGGGACAGGATTACGAGCAGTACTTC. Protein product: CASSPRGQDYEQYF.

This clone occurred once. The V and J genes are TRBV25-1 and TRBJ1-1; no definite D call. Germline values: CDR1 MGHDK, CDR2 SYGVNS. The CDR3 runs 15 residues. V was pared by 1 base and J by 0 bases, with 9 bases between. The CDR3 loop reads CASSESMMMNTEAFF. The CDR3 nucleotides are TGTGCCAGCAGTGAATCTATGATGATGAACACTGAAGCTTTCTTT. The variable domain in full, with the rest retrieved from reference TRBV25-1 and TRBJ1-1, is EADIYQTPRYLVIGTGKKITLECSQTMGHDKMYWYQQDPGMELHLIHYSYGVNSTEKGDLSSESTVSRIRTEHFPLTLESARPSHTSQYLCASSESMMMNTEAFFGQGTRLTVV.

The rearrangement uses TRBV7-2 and TRBJ2-7; D is possibly TRBD1 (5 bases). V was pared by 0 bases and J by 3 bases, with 9 bases between. The V gene's germline CDR1 is SGHTA and CDR2 FQGNSA. This CDR3 has 14 amino acids. In DNA form, the CDR3 reads TGTGCCAGCAGCTTAGCAGCAGACAGCTACGAGCAGTACTTC. Protein product: CASSLAADSYEQYF.

The rearrangement links TRBV11-3 to TRBJ2-2, with 10 bases that match TRBD2. The ends lost 1 base at V and 6 bases at J; junction bases unmatched: 5. The CDR3 extends over 16 amino acids. The germline gives CDR1 SGHNT, CDR2 YENEEA. The CDR3 DNA reads as TGTGCCAGCAGCTTAGTCAGCGGGGGGGCCGCCGGGGAGCTGTTTTTT. Its translation: CASSLVSGGAAGELFF. The variable domain in full, completed from reference TRBV11-3 and TRBJ2-2, reads EAGVVQSPRYKIIEKKQPVAFWCNPISGHNTLYWYLQNLGQGPELLIRYENEEAVDDSQLPKDRFSAERLKGVDSTLKIQPAELGDSAVYLCASSLVSGGAAGELFFGEGSRLTVL.

The gene calls are TRBV7-2 and TRBJ1-2; maybe TRBD1 (5 bases). The V and J ends lost 4 bases and 1 base respectively, with 13 bases between them. Per germline, CDR1 SGHTA and CDR2 FQGNSA. The length of the CDR3 is 15 residues. CDR3 nucleotides: TGTGCCAGCAGCTCCCCGACAGAAAATAACTATGGCTACACCTTC. This gives the protein CASSSPTENNYGYTF.

In its sample, this clone was seen a few times. This rearrangement joins TRBV15 to TRBJ2-7; D call uncertain. Germline-derived CDR1 and CDR2 are LNHNV and YYDKDF (reference sequence). The CDR3 extends over 14 amino acids. Trimming pared 0 bases from V and 4 bases from J, leaving 10 bases between. In DNA, the CDR3 is TGTGCCACCAGCAGAGATAGAGTAGGGTACGAGCAGTACTTC. Its protein is CATSRDRVGYEQYF.

This chain uses TRBV4-1 with TRBJ1-1, with D maybe TRBD1 (5 bases). V was cut by 4 bases and J by 2 bases, with 11 bases left in between. The CDR3 extends over 14 amino acids. Germline CDR1 MGHRA, CDR2 YSYEKL. The CDR3 nucleotides are TGCGCCAGCAGCCTTACGGGACGAAACACTGAAGCTTTCTTT. It codes for CASSLTGRNTEAFF.

V gene TRBV4-3 combines with J gene TRBJ2-1; no clear D gene. The CDR3 runs 13 residues. The V end was cut by 0 bases, the J end by 10 bases, with 10 bases between. The germline V gene has CDR1 LGHNA and CDR2 YSLEER. CDR3 amino acids: CASSQDMGREQFF. The CDR3 DNA sequence: TGCGCCAGCAGCCAAGATATGGGCCGGGAGCAGTTCTTC.

The V and J genes are TRBV6-5 and TRBJ1-6, with TRBD1 as a possible D gene (5 bases). The CDR3 has 15 amino acids. V was clipped by 4 bases and J by 4 bases, with 11 bases between them. Germline V gives CDR1 MNHEY, CDR2 SVGAGI. The CDR3 sequence: CASSFGTTYNSPLHF. CDR3 coding DNA: TGTGCCAGCAGTTTTGGGACCACTTATAATTCACCCCTCCACTTT.

V usage is TRBV18 and J usage is TRBJ2-3; D possibly corresponds to TRBD1 (5 bases). Germline V gives CDR1 KGHSH, CDR2 LQKENI. This CDR3 spans 14 amino acids. V dropped 2 bases and J dropped 4 bases, with 10 bases sitting between them. DNA for the CDR3: TGTGCCAGCTCACCATTGAAAGGGGCAGATACGCAGTATTTT. It translates to CASSPLKGADTQYF. The full variable domain, rest sourced from reference TRBV18 and TRBJ2-3, is NAGVMQNPRHLVRRRGQEARLRCSPMKGHSHVYWYRQLPEEGLKFMVYLQKENIIDESGMPKERFSAEFPKEGPSILRIQQVVRGDSAAYFCASSPLKGADTQYFGPGTRLTVL.

This clone was seen a single time. The gene calls are TRBV5-1 and TRBJ1-1; the D is unclear. The CDR3 runs to 14 residues. The germline V gene encodes CDR1 SGHRS and CDR2 YFSETQ. Trimming shortened V by 2 bases and J by 0 bases, and 8 bases separated the two germline ends. The CDR3 protein is CASSFDIMNTEAFF. CDR3 coding DNA: TGCGCCAGCAGCTTCGACATAATGAACACTGAAGCTTTCTTT.

V usage is TRBV6-2 or TRBV6-3 and J usage is TRBJ1-2; 8 bases fit TRBD1. The J segment lost 5 bases and the V segment lost 2 bases, leaving 4 bases of the junction unmatched. Germline loops: CDR1 MNHEY, CDR2 SVGEGT. The length of the CDR3 is 14 residues. The CDR3 DNA reads as TGTGCCAGCAGTTACGGGACAGGCAGATATGGCTACACCTTC. It translates to CASSYGTGRYGYTF.

V usage is TRBV7-2 and J usage is TRBJ2-2; no reliable D call. Germline V gives CDR1 SGHTA, CDR2 FQGNSA. The ends were cut back, 5 bases at V and 0 bases at J, with 13 bases in the middle. This CDR3 has 16 residues. CDR3 DNA sequence: TGTGCCAGCAGCCCTACAGCCACCGCGAACACCGGGGAGCTGTTTTTT. Protein sequence: CASSPTATANTGELFF.

This clone appeared a single time. This chain joins TRBV30 and TRBJ1-5; a possible D gene is TRBD1 (5 bases). The CDR3 sequence is 13 residues long. The V end lost 1 base, the J end lost 4 bases, and 8 bases lay between the germline ends. Per the germline V gene, CDR1 is GTSNPN and CDR2 is SVGIG (reference sequence). In nucleotides, the CDR3 is TGTGCCTGGAGTGGGCAGGGTAATCAGCCCCAGCATTTT. Protein sequence: CAWSGQGNQPQHF.